This TCR beta chain was obtained from a study of siplizumab effects on memory and regulatory T cells. The junction had 6 bases not matched to a gene; V was cut back by 5 bases and J by 0 bases. The V gene's germline CDR1 is MDHEN and CDR2 SYDVKM. The CDR3 has 15 amino acids. TCRdb's copy holds only in-frame clones and misses some; the assay was immunoSEQ multiplex PCR. The profile shows some 100,000 clones, around 97% of them singletons. The sequencing input was naive CD4+ T cells sorted from blood. The clonotype comes from a human donor in good health. The rearrangement links TRBV28 to TRBJ1-1, with TRBD1 identical over 7 bases. The CDR3 reads CASSPRQGMNTEAFF. DNA of the CDR3: TGTGCCAGCAGTCCAAGACAGGGAATGAACACTGAAGCTTTCTTT.